The present T cell receptor (beta chain) was sequenced within a study of PD-1 blockade in classical Hodgkin lymphoma. There was relapse after autologous stem cell transplantation in every patient, and there was variation in brentuximab vedotin exposure. CD8+ T cells were isolated from thawed PBMCs by magnetic negative selection. TCRdb's copy holds only in-frame clones and misses some; the assay was immunoSEQ multiplex PCR. The data show about 12,000 clones, roughly three quarters seen once. The J segment lost 0 bases and the V segment lost 5 bases, leaving 6 bases of the junction unmatched. CDR1 MGHRA and CDR2 YSYEKL come from the germline V gene. The CDR3 is 17 residues long.

The sample in question was CD8+ T cells from blood, obtained at baseline. The clonotype was recovered from a human donor with classical Hodgkin lymphoma. The J gene is TRBJ2-1, the V gene TRBV4-1, with 11 bases that match TRBD2. Here the CDR3 reads CASSSSGGFSSYNEQFF. The DNA for the CDR3 is TGCGCCAGCAGCTCTAGCGGGGGGTTTAGCTCCTACAATGAGCAGTTCTTC.